The clone carrying this T cell receptor (beta chain) showed up just a few times. This sample is drawn from a study of cytomegalovirus exposure and HLA in healthy donors. V dropped 1 base and J dropped 7; count of bases not matched to a gene: 13. Germline assignment: CDR1 SGHDT and CDR2 YYEEEE. The CDR3 totals 16 residues. The PCR had 60 Vbeta and 13 Jbeta primers. Profiled with immunoSEQ multiplex PCR; TCRdb holds only in-frame clones, not every one. Here the sample spans about 150,000 clones, 79% being singletons. Sequencing was performed on PBMCs. This sequence originates from a man aged 45-60 years in good health and CMV-seropositive. This chain uses TRBV5-6 with TRBJ2-7, with TRBD1 matching 8 bases. The CDR3 DNA sequence: TGTGCCAGCAGCTTGTTTCCGGGACAGGTGTTTGGAGAGCAGTACTTC. Protein product: CASSLFPGQVFGEQYF.